Listed here are 28 T cell receptor beta chains from one sample, sequenced in a study of CD8 T cells in Susac syndrome. Reverse transcription of about 0.45 to 1 ug RNA was carried out with random hexamers. TCRdb fed the immunoSEQ multiplex PCR reads into MiXCR, producing one record per CDR3 protein. The sample has 300,000 or so distinct CDR3 sequences; about 90% are singletons. Sequences were obtained from CD4+ T cells from PBMCs. The receptors shown here come from a human donor with multiple sclerosis.

This chain links TRBV10-2 with TRBJ1-2; D is unclear. The CDR3 consists of 12 residues. V lost 6 bases and J 1 base, leaving 6 bases between the germline ends. Per the germline V gene, CDR1 is WSHSY and CDR2 is SAAADI. In DNA, the CDR3 is TGCGCCAGCAGCGGGTATAACTATGGCTACACCTTC. Residues: CASSGYNYGYTF.

This chain joins TRBV7-9 and TRBJ1-1, with TRBD1 identical over 8 bases. V gave up 1 base and J gave up 4 bases; unmatched junction bases: 8. The CDR3 covers 16 residues. The germline V gene encodes CDR1 SEHNR and CDR2 FQNEAQ (reference sequence). The CDR3 sequence: CASSLGPGGLGTEAFF. The CDR3 bases are TGTGCCAGCAGCTTAGGGCCAGGGGGCTTGGGCACTGAAGCTTTCTTT. Full variable domain (outside the CDR3, taken from reference TRBV7-9 and TRBJ1-1): DTGVSQNPRHKITKRGQNVTFRCDPISEHNRLYWYRQTLGQGPEFLTYFQNEAQLEKSRLLSDRFSAERPKGSFSTLEIQRTEQGDSAMYLCASSLGPGGLGTEAFFGQGTRLTVV.

V is TRBV6-5 and J is TRBJ1-2; no definite D call. CDR1 and CDR2 from the germline V gene are MNHEY and SVGAGI. CDR3 size: 12 residues. Trimming pared 4 bases from V and 7 bases from J, leaving 10 bases between. The CDR3 protein is CASSLPPGGYTF. The DNA of the CDR3 is TGTGCCAGCAGTTTGCCCCCGGGTGGCTACACCTTC.

The chain recombines TRBV19 with TRBJ1-6, with D tentatively TRBD1 (6 bases). V lost 6 bases to trimming and J lost 8 bases, with 23 bases between them. The CDR3 runs to 17 residues. The germline V gene encodes CDR1 LNHDA and CDR2 SQIVND (reference sequence). The CDR3 reads CASSSIEGGTRDSPLHF. The CDR3, as DNA: TGTGCCAGTAGCTCTATTGAAGGGGGTACACGAGATTCACCCCTCCACTTT. Looking up the rest from reference TRBV19 and TRBJ1-6 gives the full variable domain: DGGITQSPKYLFRKEGQNVTLSCEQNLNHDAMYWYRQDPGQGLRLIYYSQIVNDFQKGDIAEGYSVSREKKESFPLTVTSAQKNPTAFYLCASSSIEGGTRDSPLHFGNGTRLTVT.

The gene calls are TRBV6-1 and TRBJ2-7; 7 bases line up with TRBD1. Germline loops: CDR1 MNHNS, CDR2 SASEGT. The CDR3 loop spans 14 amino acids. Trimming at V came to 1 base and at J to 5 bases, leaving 5 bases not matched to a gene. CDR3 protein: CASSEDGRGHEQYF. The CDR3 DNA reads as TGTGCCAGCAGTGAAGACGGAAGGGGGCACGAGCAGTACTTC.

The chain uses TRBV29-1 and TRBJ1-1, with D perhaps matching TRBD1 (6 bases). V gave up 5 bases and J gave up 8 bases, with 15 bases separating them. Germline values: CDR1 SQVTM, CDR2 ANQGSEA. This CDR3 comprises 12 residues. CDR3 sequence reads: CSVQGPAAEAFF. The CDR3 bases are TGCAGCGTTCAGGGGCCCGCGGCCGAAGCTTTCTTT.

This clonotype was found a few times. The rearrangement links TRBV7-8 to TRBJ2-5; D remains ambiguous. With 3 bases removed from V and 3 bases from J, the gap between germline ends came to 2 bases. CDR3 length: 11 residues. From germline, CDR1 is SGHVS and CDR2 FQNEAQ. In nucleotides, the CDR3 is TGTGCCAGCAGCTTTAAAGAGACCCAGTACTTC. Translated: CASSFKETQYF.

The DNA of the CDR3 is TGTGCCAGCAGTCCGGACTCGTTAGAGACCCAGTACTTC. The encoded protein is CASSPDSLETQYF. The rearrangement links TRBV2 to TRBJ2-5, with D possibly matching TRBD2 (5 bases). The CDR3 extends over 13 amino acids. The V end was cut by 5 bases, the J end by 4 bases, with 11 bases between. Germline CDR1 and CDR2: SNHLY and FYNNEI.

As to this clonotype: One junction end does not reproduce the germline sequence, and a read error may be involved. The CDR3 loop is CASSLTSGDTQYF. The CDR3, as DNA: TGTGCCAGCAGCCTAACTAGCGGAGATACGCAGTATTTT. The gene calls are TRBV7-3 and TRBJ2-3; 8 positions match TRBD2. The CDR3 contains 13 residues. Germline V lookup: CDR1 SGHTA, CDR2 FQGTGA.

This sequence joins TRBV28 and TRBJ2-1; 7 nucleotides line up with TRBD2. Germline lookup yields CDR1 MDHEN and CDR2 SYDVKM. The ends lost 3 bases at V and 8 bases at J; junction bases unmatched: 7. The CDR3 is made up of 14 amino acids. CDR3 nucleotides: TGTGCCAGCAGTTTGGGCGGGGGAGGGTATGAGCAGTTCTTC. Residues: CASSLGGGGYEQFF. The whole variable domain, remainder taken from reference TRBV28 and TRBJ2-1, is DVKVTQSSRYLVKRTGEKVFLECVQDMDHENMFWYRQDPGLGLRLIYFSYDVKMKEKGDIPEGYSVSREKKERFSLILESASTNQTSMYLCASSLGGGGYEQFFGPGTRLTVL.

Here the CDR3 DNA reads TGTGCCAGCAGCGTAGCGGCCGGGACAGCGCTACCGTGGAACTATGGCTACACCTTC. Protein sequence: CASSVAAGTALPWNYGYTF. The chain combines TRBV9 with TRBJ1-2, with 7 bases that match TRBD1. CDR3 length: 19 residues. Germline-derived CDR1 and CDR2 are SGDLS and YYNGEE. Trimming at V came to 0 bases and at J to 2 bases, leaving 16 bases not matched to a gene.

This clonotype was seen once. The V gene is TRBV18, the J gene TRBJ2-1, with 14 bases aligning to TRBD2. Germline V gene data show CDR1 as KGHSH and CDR2 as LQKENI. The CDR3 runs to 18 residues. The J segment lost 6 bases and the V segment lost 3 bases, leaving 10 bases of the junction unmatched. Here the CDR3 DNA reads TGTGCCAGCTCACCCCTGGGACTAGCGGGAGTCGGTGTCAATGAGCAGTTCTTC. Protein sequence: CASSPLGLAGVGVNEQFF.

This CDR3 is CASSPSGLNTEAFF. CDR3 sequence (DNA): TGTGCCAGCTCACCCTCCGGGCTGAACACTGAAGCTTTCTTT. V usage is TRBV18 and J usage is TRBJ1-1, with D unresolved. V shed 3 bases and J shed 0 bases, with 8 bases lying between them. Germline V gene data show CDR1 as KGHSH and CDR2 as LQKENI. The CDR3 is made up of 14 amino acids.

The chain joins TRBV4-1 to TRBJ2-1; 8 positions match TRBD2. Losses at the gene ends were 2 bases for V and 4 bases for J; bases not matched to a gene: 7. CDR1 is MGHRA and CDR2 is YSYEKL in the germline V gene. This CDR3 comprises 16 residues. As DNA, the CDR3 is TGCGCCAGCAGCCAACTCGTCGCGGGAGGATACAATGAGCAGTTCTTC. Protein product: CASSQLVAGGYNEQFF.

This clonotype was detected once. The CDR3 loop reads CASSFSSGAGGSTEAFF. CDR3 nucleotide sequence: TGTGCCAGCAGCTTTTCTTCAGGGGCAGGGGGCTCGACTGAAGCTTTCTTT. The chain joins TRBV7-2 to TRBJ1-1; the match to TRBD1 covers 8 bases. Germline loops: CDR1 SGHTA, CDR2 FQGNSA. This CDR3 is 17 amino acids long. After removal of 3 bases from V and 5 bases from J, the junction contained 14 bases not matched to a gene. Complete variable domain (other parts from reference TRBV7-2 and TRBJ1-1): GAGVSQSPSNKVTEKGKDVELRCDPISGHTALYWYRQSLGQGLEFLIYFQGNSAPDKSGLPSDRFSAERTGGSVSTLTIQRTQQEDSAVYLCASSFSSGAGGSTEAFFGQGTRLTVV.

This chain uses TRBV12-3 or TRBV12-4 with TRBJ2-7; D is uncertain. The CDR3 totals 14 residues. V dropped 1 base and J dropped 9 bases, with 16 bases sitting between them. The chain's CDR3 is CASSLVRQALRQYF. CDR3 DNA sequence: TGTGCCAGCAGTTTAGTTAGGCAGGCCCTAAGGCAGTACTTC.

The chain combines TRBV30 with TRBJ1-1, with TRBD1 matching 11 bases. Germline V lookup: CDR1 GTSNPN, CDR2 SVGIG (reference sequence). V dropped 3 bases and J dropped 5; count of bases not matched to a gene: 8. This CDR3 region has 15 residues. The CDR3, as DNA: TGTGCCTGGAGGCTTACCGGGACAGGGGGAACTGAAGCTTTCTTT. Translated: CAWRLTGTGGTEAFF.

V gene TRBV28 combines with J gene TRBJ2-1; 7 nucleotides match TRBD2. V shed 1 base, J shed 4 bases, and the junction held 7 bases outside the gene matches. Germline CDR1 reads MDHEN; CDR2 reads SYDVKM. The CDR3 has 16 residues. The CDR3 DNA follows: TGTGCCAGCAGTTTATCTACTAGCGCGCTGTACAATGAGCAGTTCTTC. Protein: CASSLSTSALYNEQFF.

The chain uses TRBV9 and TRBJ2-6; D might be TRBD1 (6 bases). The CDR3 has 17 amino acids. Germline V CDR1 and CDR2: SGDLS, YYNGEE. Trimming removed 0 bases from V and 0 bases from J, with 10 bases in between. The CDR3: CASSVGQASSGANVLTF. Here the CDR3 DNA reads TGTGCCAGCAGCGTAGGACAGGCATCCTCTGGGGCCAACGTCCTGACTTTC.

This clonotype has a single count. The chain links TRBV30 to TRBJ1-2; TRBD1 matches at 9 bases. With V trimmed by 3 bases and J by 8 bases, 10 bases remained unmatched. From germline, CDR1 is GTSNPN and CDR2 SVGIG (reference sequence). The CDR3 has 14 residues. CDR3 nucleotide sequence: TGTGCCTGGAGGGGACAGGGAAGGGGGGTAGGCTACACCTTC. It yields the protein CAWRGQGRGVGYTF. Combining the CDR3 with reference TRBV30 and TRBJ1-2 gives the whole variable domain SQTIHQWPATLVQPVGSPLSLECTVEGTSNPNLYWYRQAAGRGLQLLFYSVGIGQISSEVPQNLSASRPQDRQFILSSKKLLLSDSGFYLCAWRGQGRGVGYTFGSGTRLTVV.

V gene TRBV18 combines with J gene TRBJ1-1, with D maybe TRBD1 (6 bases). The CDR3 extends over 15 amino acids. V gave up 3 bases and J gave up 3 bases, with 14 bases separating them. CDR1 is KGHSH and CDR2 is LQKENI in the germline V gene. This CDR3 reads CASSPPLGAYTEAFF. The CDR3 DNA sequence: TGTGCCAGCTCACCTCCCCTGGGGGCCTACACTGAAGCTTTCTTT. The whole variable domain, remainder taken from reference TRBV18 and TRBJ1-1, is NAGVMQNPRHLVRRRGQEARLRCSPMKGHSHVYWYRQLPEEGLKFMVYLQKENIIDESGMPKERFSAEFPKEGPSILRIQQVVRGDSAAYFCASSPPLGAYTEAFFGQGTRLTVV.

V gene TRBV12-5 combines with J gene TRBJ2-7, with 8 bases lining up with TRBD1. CDR1 is LGHNT and CDR2 is FRNRAP in the germline V gene. V gave up 2 bases and J gave up 4 bases; unmatched junction bases: 4. The CDR3 runs to 14 residues. Here the CDR3 DNA reads TGTGCTAGTGGTTTGTACAGGGGGTCATACGAGCAGTACTTC. Translating gives CASGLYRGSYEQYF.

CDR3 protein: CASSREGYNGYTF. In DNA, the CDR3 is TGTGCCAGCAGCCGGGAAGGGTATAATGGCTACACCTTC. The chain has TRBV7-2 and TRBJ1-2; D unresolved. The CDR3 is made up of 13 amino acids. CDR1 SGHTA and CDR2 FQGNSA come from the germline V gene. The V and J ends lost 5 bases and 6 bases respectively, with 13 bases between them.

V usage is TRBV6-6 and J usage is TRBJ2-2; 8 bases map to TRBD1. V shed 4 bases and J 3 bases; nucleotides not matched to a gene: 7. In germline, CDR1 is MNHNY, CDR2 SVGAGI (reference sequence). The CDR3 runs 16 residues. The CDR3 loop is CASSSLDRGDTGELFF. Here the CDR3 DNA reads TGTGCCAGCAGTTCCCTCGACAGGGGTGACACCGGGGAGCTGTTTTTT.

The chain links TRBV14 to TRBJ2-3, with D perhaps matching TRBD1 (5 bases). The CDR3 covers 16 residues. Between the trimmed V and J ends, which lost 4 bases and 2 bases, there was a span of 16 bases. Germline loops: CDR1 SGHDN, CDR2 FVKESK. The CDR3 nucleotides are TGTGCCAGCAGCCCAACAGGCCGGCCCCACACAGATACGCAGTATTTT. Amino acid sequence: CASSPTGRPHTDTQYF.

The CDR3 protein is CASSPGQLRYGYTF. The CDR3 DNA is TGTGCCAGCAGCCCGGGACAGCTTCGCTATGGCTACACCTTC. V is TRBV2 and J is TRBJ1-2, with 7 bases that match TRBD1. Germline CDR1 and CDR2: SNHLY and FYNNEI. J was trimmed by 4 bases and V by 6 bases; bases with no gene match: 8. The CDR3 consists of 14 residues.

This CDR3 is CASSPSGTANEKLFF. For the CDR3, the DNA is TGTGCCAGTAGTCCATCCGGGACGGCGAATGAAAAACTGTTTTTT. The chain recombines TRBV19 with TRBJ1-4; a possible D gene is TRBD1 (5 bases). This CDR3 region has 15 residues. In germline, CDR1 is LNHDA, CDR2 SQIVND (reference sequence). V was trimmed by 5 bases and J by 5 bases, leaving 15 bases between them.

The chain uses TRBV28 and TRBJ1-4; possible D gene TRBD1, 5 bases. Trimming removed 8 bases from V and 5 bases from J, with 12 bases in between. The CDR3 is 13 amino acids. The germline V gene encodes CDR1 MDHEN and CDR2 SYDVKM. This chain's CDR3 is CASLDSSNEKLFF. The CDR3 bases are TGTGCCAGCCTTGACAGTAGCAATGAAAAACTGTTTTTT.